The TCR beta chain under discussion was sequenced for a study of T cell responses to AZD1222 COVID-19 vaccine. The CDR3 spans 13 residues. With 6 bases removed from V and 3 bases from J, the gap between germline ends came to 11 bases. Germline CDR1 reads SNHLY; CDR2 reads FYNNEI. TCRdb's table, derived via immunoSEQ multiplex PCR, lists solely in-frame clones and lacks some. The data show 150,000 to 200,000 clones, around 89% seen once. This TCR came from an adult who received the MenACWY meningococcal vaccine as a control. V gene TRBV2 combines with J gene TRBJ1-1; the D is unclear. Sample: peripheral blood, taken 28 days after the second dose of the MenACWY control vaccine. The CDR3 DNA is TGTGCCAGCAGGTATCACCGGGACACTGAAGCTTTCTTT. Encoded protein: CASRYHRDTEAFF.